The rows below give T cell receptor beta chains drawn from one sample of a study of vaccination effects on CD4 cells after COVID-19. These receptors lack a known antigen. Profiled with immunoSEQ multiplex PCR; TCRdb holds only in-frame clones, not every one. The sample lists about 24,000 clones, more than 70% seen once, with 16% in the top ten. Sequences were derived from CD4+ T cells from PBMCs cultured with SARS-CoV-2 spike peptides, sampled before COVID-19 vaccination. The receptors shown here come from a human donor who had a prior SARS-CoV-2 infection. CDR3s include the opening cysteine and the closing phenylalanine or tryptophan. D genes are given only for firm matches. Expanded clones are given a class, and other clones once, few, many or no size at all.

D	V	J	size	CDR3	DNA
-	TRBV3-1/TRBV3-2	TRBJ2-7	-	CASSQDGGTDIYEQYF	TGTGCCAGCAGCCAAGATGGGGGGACAGACATATACGAGCAGTACTTC
TRBD2	TRBV24-1	TRBJ2-2	few	CATRTSGRGQSGELFF	TGTGCCACCAGGACTAGCGGGAGGGGTCAGTCCGGGGAGCTGTTTTTT
-	TRBV6-1	TRBJ2-3	-	CASSSMLSDTQYF	TGTGCCAGCAGTTCCATGTTATCGGATACGCAGTATTTT
-	TRBV10-3	TRBJ1-1	-	CAISGTGTEAFF	TGTGCCATCAGCGGCACTGGGACTGAAGCTTTCTTT
-	TRBV11-2	TRBJ2-7	few	CASSFGGVGYEQYF	TGTGCCAGCAGCTTCGGGGGAGTAGGCTACGAGCAGTACTTC
-	TRBV29-1	TRBJ2-3	-	CSVVRSRAGWGTDTQYF	TGCAGCGTTGTTCGGTCGAGGGCGGGTTGGGGCACAGATACGCAGTATTTT
TRBD2	TRBV5-4	TRBJ2-3	-	CAGRTSGSTDTQYF	TGTGCCGGCCGGACTAGCGGAAGCACAGATACGCAGTATTTT
-	TRBV30	TRBJ2-5	-	CAWSLSIQETQYF	TGTGCCTGGAGTCTCAGCATCCAAGAGACCCAGTACTTC
-	TRBV2	TRBJ2-3	-	CASSEDNPSTDTQYF	TGTGCCAGCAGTGAAGACAACCCTAGCACAGATACGCAGTATTTT
-	TRBV9	TRBJ2-6	-	CASSVARGDGHSGANVLTF	TGTGCCAGCAGCGTAGCTCGGGGCGACGGACACTCTGGGGCCAACGTCCTGACTTTC
-	TRBV6-5	TRBJ1-6	-	CASRPDGSNSPLHF	TGTGCCAGCAGGCCCGACGGCTCAAATTCACCCCTCCACTTT
-	TRBV2	TRBJ1-1	-	CASSNERNTEAFF	TGTGCCAGCAGTAACGAAAGGAACACTGAAGCTTTCTTT
-	TRBV7-3	TRBJ1-2	-	CASSPSQTTGGYTF	TGTGCCAGCAGCCCCTCCCAGACGACTGGGGGCTACACCTTC
-	TRBV10-3	TRBJ2-5	few	CAISDPAIRETQYF	TGTGCCATCAGTGACCCGGCTATTAGGGAGACCCAGTACTTC
-	TRBV5-5	TRBJ1-5	-	CASSLDEGGRYQPQHF	TGTGCCAGCAGCTTGGACGAAGGGGGGAGGTATCAGCCCCAGCATTTT
TRBD1	TRBV7-2	TRBJ1-2	few	CASSFRDRGIGYTF	TGTGCCAGCAGCTTCCGGGACAGGGGAATCGGCTACACCTTC
TRBD1	TRBV4-1	TRBJ2-1	once	CASSPHMTGTGGRNEQFF	TGCGCCAGCAGCCCTCACATGACCGGGACAGGGGGTCGAAATGAGCAGTTCTTC
-	TRBV18	TRBJ1-1	-	CASSETATMNTEAFF	TGTGCCAGCTCGGAGACGGCCACCATGAACACTGAAGCTTTCTTT
-	TRBV7-2	TRBJ2-7	few	CASTPTPGGYEQYF	TGTGCCAGCACCCCAACCCCCGGGGGATACGAGCAGTACTTC
-	TRBV10-1	TRBJ2-2	-	CASSRWEWTGELFF	TGCGCCAGCAGTCGATGGGAGTGGACCGGGGAGCTGTTTTTT
TRBD2	TRBV3-1/TRBV3-2	TRBJ2-7	-	CASSLLAGGREQYF	TGTGCCAGCAGCCTACTAGCGGGGGGTCGCGAGCAGTACTTC
-	TRBV6-6	TRBJ1-1	few	CASRSEGTWDEAFF	TGTGCCAGCCGTTCCGAGGGGACCTGGGATGAAGCTTTCTTT
-	TRBV18	TRBJ1-6	few	CASSAVQGSDSPLHF	TGTGCCAGCTCCGCTGTACAGGGTTCGGATTCACCCCTCCACTTT
-	TRBV11-3	TRBJ2-5	-	CASSSLLLAEPKDQETQYF	TGTGCCAGCAGTTCCCTCCTACTAGCCGAACCTAAAGATCAAGAGACCCAGTACTTC
TRBD1	TRBV19	TRBJ2-5	-	CASSIGYRGRQETQYF	TGTGCCAGTAGTATCGGGTACAGGGGGCGCCAAGAGACCCAGTACTTC
TRBD1	TRBV3-1/TRBV3-2	TRBJ2-5	-	CASSRGTGFVVTQYF	TGTGCCAGCAGCCGTGGGACAGGGTTCGTGGTTACCCAGTACTTC
-	TRBV5-5	TRBJ2-7	once	CASSLAADLLEQYF	TGTGCCAGCAGCTTGGCTGCGGATCTTCTCGAGCAGTACTTC
TRBD2	TRBV7-9	TRBJ2-3	-	CASSLRGGDPDTQYF	TGTGCCAGCAGCCTACGGGGGGGAGACCCAGATACGCAGTATTTT
-	TRBV10-3	TRBJ2-5	-	CAIANSQETQYF	TGTGCCATCGCTAACTCTCAAGAGACCCAGTACTTC
TRBD1	TRBV19	TRBJ2-1	few	CASSTRGRIVEQFF	TGTGCCAGTAGTACCAGGGGGCGCATTGTTGAGCAGTTCTTC
TRBD2	TRBV29-1	TRBJ2-7	once	CSGTSPSYEQYF	TGCAGTGGGACTAGTCCCTCCTACGAGCAGTACTTC
TRBD2	TRBV15	TRBJ2-1	-	CATSRDLLADSYNEQFF	TGTGCCACCAGCAGAGATCTACTAGCGGACTCCTACAATGAGCAGTTCTTC
-	TRBV28	TRBJ1-5	-	CASRNRAGEPQHF	TGTGCCAGCAGAAACAGGGCCGGGGAGCCCCAGCATTTT
TRBD2	TRBV11-3	TRBJ2-3	-	CASSPASGRENTQYF	TGTGCCAGCAGCCCCGCTAGCGGGAGGGAGAATACGCAGTATTTT
TRBD1	TRBV15	TRBJ2-1	-	CATSSGGTGAFNEQFF	TGTGCCACCAGCAGCGGCGGAACAGGGGCCTTCAATGAGCAGTTCTTC